This is a list of T cell receptor beta chains from one sample in a study of blood T cell repertoires in COVID-19. Clones were read by immunoSEQ multiplex PCR, and TCRdb kept only the in-frame ones, dropping some. The sample has 250,000 or so clones, roughly nine tenths seen once; the top ten hold less than 5%. The source material was peripheral blood. The receptors originated from a woman aged 40 to 49 who had recovered from COVID-19. CDR3s include the opening cysteine and the closing phenylalanine or tryptophan. D genes are given only for firm matches. Where a row states a size, it is once, few, many or the class of an expanded clone; other rows omit it.

V gene: TRBV3-1/TRBV3-2
clone size: NA
D gene: NA
J gene: TRBJ1-6
CDR3 protein: CASSQERGFGWGGYSPLHF
CDR3 DNA: TGTGCCAGCAGCCAAGAGCGGGGTTTTGGTTGGGGGGGCTATTCACCCCTCCACTTT

V gene: TRBV5-1
clone size: NA
D gene: TRBD2
J gene: TRBJ2-2
CDR3 protein: CASSFGGSANTGELFF
CDR3 DNA: TGCGCCAGCAGCTTCGGCGGGAGCGCGAACACCGGGGAGCTGTTTTTT

V gene: TRBV5-4
clone size: NA
D gene: TRBD1
J gene: TRBJ2-7
CDR3 protein: CASSLEATGFYEQYF
CDR3 DNA: TGTGCCAGCAGCTTGGAGGCGACAGGGTTTTACGAGCAGTACTTC

V gene: TRBV14
clone size: NA
D gene: NA
J gene: TRBJ2-5
CDR3 protein: CASSLNQETQYF
CDR3 DNA: TGTGCCAGCAGCCTAAATCAAGAGACCCAGTACTTC

V gene: TRBV4-2
clone size: NA
D gene: TRBD1
J gene: TRBJ1-3
CDR3 protein: CASSQATGGVNTIYF
CDR3 DNA: TGTGCCAGCAGCCAAGCGACAGGGGGGGTAAACACCATATATTTT

V gene: TRBV19
clone size: NA
D gene: TRBD1
J gene: TRBJ1-3
CDR3 protein: CASSGQANSGNTIYF
CDR3 DNA: TGTGCCAGTAGTGGACAGGCAAACTCTGGAAACACCATATATTTT

V gene: TRBV4-2
clone size: NA
D gene: TRBD2
J gene: TRBJ2-5
CDR3 protein: CASSPEGAGGNQETQYF
CDR3 DNA: TGTGCCAGCAGCCCCGAGGGAGCGGGGGGAAACCAAGAGACCCAGTACTTC

V gene: TRBV5-4
clone size: NA
D gene: NA
J gene: TRBJ1-4
CDR3 protein: CASSLERGGELFF
CDR3 DNA: TGTGCCAGCAGCCTGGAACGGGGGGGAGAACTGTTTTTT

V gene: TRBV25-1
clone size: NA
D gene: TRBD2
J gene: TRBJ2-3
CDR3 protein: CASSEGRTSGSGADTQYF
CDR3 DNA: TGTGCCAGCAGTGAAGGGCGGACTAGCGGGAGCGGGGCAGATACGCAGTATTTT

V gene: TRBV28
clone size: NA
D gene: NA
J gene: TRBJ1-3
CDR3 protein: CASSFILSSGNTIYF
CDR3 DNA: TGTGCCAGCAGTTTTATCCTGTCCTCTGGAAACACCATATATTTT

V gene: TRBV27
clone size: NA
D gene: NA
J gene: TRBJ1-2
CDR3 protein: CASSLGQGYYGYTF
CDR3 DNA: TGTGCCAGCAGTTTAGGGCAGGGATACTATGGCTACACCTTC

V gene: TRBV7-9
clone size: few
D gene: NA
J gene: TRBJ2-4
CDR3 protein: CASSRDSPNQYF
CDR3 DNA: TGTGCCAGCAGCCGAGACTCCCCCAATCAGTACTTC

V gene: TRBV6-5
clone size: NA
D gene: NA
J gene: TRBJ1-3
CDR3 protein: CASADRARGNTIYF
CDR3 DNA: TGTGCCAGCGCCGACCGAGCTAGGGGAAACACCATATATTTT

V gene: TRBV5-4
clone size: NA
D gene: NA
J gene: TRBJ2-6
CDR3 protein: CASSSAGNPSGANVLTF
CDR3 DNA: TGTGCCAGCAGCTCGGCAGGTAACCCCTCTGGGGCCAACGTCCTGACTTTC

V gene: TRBV12-3/TRBV12-4
clone size: NA
D gene: NA
J gene: TRBJ1-1
CDR3 protein: CASSLGLSAEAFF
CDR3 DNA: TGTGCCAGCAGTTTAGGGCTAAGCGCTGAAGCTTTCTTT

V gene: TRBV27
clone size: NA
D gene: NA
J gene: TRBJ2-3
CDR3 protein: CASKAQTRSGYTQYF
CDR3 DNA: TGTGCCAGCAAGGCCCAGACTAGAAGTGGATATACGCAGTATTTT

V gene: TRBV19
clone size: NA
D gene: NA
J gene: TRBJ2-1
CDR3 protein: CASSMWGPHEQFF
CDR3 DNA: TGTGCCAGTAGTATGTGGGGGCCGCATGAGCAGTTCTTC

V gene: TRBV14
clone size: NA
D gene: TRBD1
J gene: TRBJ1-1
CDR3 protein: CASSQGALRDRGKNTEAFF
CDR3 DNA: TGTGCCAGCAGCCAAGGAGCACTCCGGGACAGGGGAAAGAACACTGAAGCTTTCTTT

V gene: TRBV11-2
clone size: NA
D gene: TRBD1
J gene: TRBJ2-5
CDR3 protein: CASSSHRDREQGTQYF
CDR3 DNA: TGTGCCAGCAGCTCGCACCGGGACAGGGAACAAGGGACCCAGTACTTC

V gene: TRBV3-1/TRBV3-2
clone size: NA
D gene: TRBD1
J gene: TRBJ2-7
CDR3 protein: CASSQGTGGRYEQYF
CDR3 DNA: TGTGCCAGCAGCCAGGGGACAGGGGGCCGGTACGAGCAGTACTTC